A selection of T cell receptor beta chains follows, all from one sample in a study of T cells in Graves' hyperthyroidism and ophthalmopathy. One entry per CDR3 protein results from TCRdb running MiXCR on the multiplex PCR reads. The sample includes hundreds of thousands of distinct CDR3 sequences, approximately 15% seen only once; the top ten take around 13%. Sequences were obtained from blood. The receptors originated from a woman aged 45-65 years with Graves' ophthalmopathy. CDR3s include the opening cysteine and the closing phenylalanine or tryptophan. The D gene is left open where the match is weak. A row's size may be missing; if present it is once, few, many or a size class.

clone_size	v_call	j_call	d_call	cdr3_nt	cdr3_aa
NA	TRBV6-1	TRBJ1-1	NA	TGTGCCAGCAGTTCGTCCGCCCAGGGTACCACTGAAGCTTTCTTT	CASSSSAQGTTEAFF
many	TRBV5-1	TRBJ1-5	NA	TGCGCCAGCAGCTTGATGGGTAATCAGCCCCAGCATTTT	CASSLMGNQPQHF
few	TRBV20-1	TRBJ2-7	NA	TGCAGTGCTAGCAACGCCTACGAGCAGTACTTC	CSASNAYEQYF
many	TRBV18	TRBJ2-7	TRBD2	TGTGCCAGCTCACGGCCGGGAGGCTACGAGCAGTACTTC	CASSRPGGYEQYF
many	TRBV20-1	TRBJ2-5	NA	TGCAGTGCTAGAACCTCTAGATTTGAGACCCAGTACTTC	CSARTSRFETQYF
many	TRBV20-1	TRBJ2-7	TRBD2	TGCAGTGCTAGACACAGCGGGAGGGCCAACGAGCAGTACTTC	CSARHSGRANEQYF
NA	TRBV7-2	TRBJ2-1	NA	TGTGCCAGCAGCCCTAGCAGGAGAACCTACAATGAGCAGTTCTTC	CASSPSRRTYNEQFF
NA	TRBV2	TRBJ1-1	TRBD1	TGTGCCAGCAGTGGAGACAGGGCAAACACTGAAGCTTTCTTT	CASSGDRANTEAFF
many	TRBV28	TRBJ1-2	NA	TGTGCCAGCAGTTTTCCTGAGGGTGTCTATGGCTACACCTTC	CASSFPEGVYGYTF
few	TRBV19	TRBJ1-1	NA	TGTGCCGTAAGGGACAACCGCTATACTGAAGCTTTCTTT	CAVRDNRYTEAFF
NA	TRBV3-1	TRBJ2-2	NA	TGTGCCAGCAGCCAAGATTGGGGGGCACAAAGGGGCACCGGGGAGCTGTTTTTT	CASSQDWGAQRGTGELFF
many	TRBV30	TRBJ2-1	NA	TGTGCCTGGGGTGATGTGGCTAGCGCAGTTGAGCAGTTCTTC	CAWGDVASAVEQFF
many	TRBV7-6	TRBJ2-7	TRBD2	TGTGCCAGCAGCAGAGAGACTAGCGGGAGAAGCGAGCAGTACTTC	CASSRETSGRSEQYF
many	TRBV27	TRBJ1-1	NA	TGTGCCAGCAGTTATACAGTTGAGATGAACACTGAAGCTTTCTTT	CASSYTVEMNTEAFF
NA	TRBV7-2	TRBJ1-3	NA	TGTGCCAGCAGCTTAAGTATGTTCGAGAACTCTGGAAACACCATATATTTT	CASSLSMFENSGNTIYF
NA	TRBV4-1	TRBJ2-7	TRBD2	TGCGCCAGCAGACAACTAGCGGGAGTCTTCTACGAGCAGTACTTC	CASRQLAGVFYEQYF
NA	TRBV29-1	TRBJ2-7	TRBD2	TGCAGCGCTGCGAAGGGACTGCCGGGACTAGCGGGGGCCCCGTTCTACGAGCAGTACTTC	CSAAKGLPGLAGAPFYEQYF
NA	TRBV20-1	TRBJ1-1	NA	TGCAGTGCCTCCACGGATATGAACACTGAAGCTTTCTTT	CSASTDMNTEAFF
few	TRBV6-1	TRBJ2-1	NA	TGTGCCAGCAGACTAGGCTATGAGCAGTTCTTC	CASRLGYEQFF
many	TRBV7-9	TRBJ2-1	NA	TGTGCCAGCAGCTCCCCCATGGATTACAATGAGCAGTTCTTC	CASSSPMDYNEQFF
NA	TRBV19	TRBJ2-2	NA	TGTGCCAGTAGTATCGGGGAACTATACACCGGGGAACTGTTTTTT	CASSIGELYTGELFF
NA	TRBV20-1	TRBJ2-1	NA	TGCAGTGCTGATATAGTGGGAAGCTACAATGAGCAGTTCTTC	CSADIVGSYNEQFF
few	TRBV2	TRBJ2-7	NA	TGTGCCGGCAGTGACATAGGAACCTACGAGCAGTACTTC	CAGSDIGTYEQYF
NA	TRBV20-1	TRBJ2-3	TRBD2	TGCAGTGCTAGATCCGGGACTAGCGGGGCGTTAGATACGCAGTATTTT	CSARSGTSGALDTQYF
few	TRBV18	TRBJ1-5	NA	TGTGCCAGCTCACCAGGTTCCGGGGGCAATCAGCCCCAGCATTTT	CASSPGSGGNQPQHF
many	TRBV19	TRBJ2-5	TRBD1	TGTGCCAGTAGTATTCCCGCAGGGGGCGGGGAGACCCAGTACTTC	CASSIPAGGGETQYF
many	TRBV28	TRBJ1-2	NA	TGTGCCAGCAGTACACTGAACTATGGCTACACCTTC	CASSTLNYGYTF
many	TRBV6-2/TRBV6-3	TRBJ2-1	NA	TGTGCCAGCAGTTACCCCGGCTCCTACAATGAGCAGTTCTTC	CASSYPGSYNEQFF
NA	TRBV4-1	TRBJ2-1	NA	TGCGCCAGCAGCCAAAGAACCGATGAGCAGTTCTTC	CASSQRTDEQFF
many	TRBV20-1	TRBJ2-1	TRBD2	TGCAGTGCTAGATCCGGACTAGCGGGAGTCCATGAGCAGTTCTTC	CSARSGLAGVHEQFF
many	TRBV20-1	TRBJ1-4	TRBD1	TGCAGTGCTCCCCGGACAGCAGGGGGTGAAAAACTGTTTTTT	CSAPRTAGGEKLFF
many	TRBV28	TRBJ1-6	NA	TGTGCCAGCAGTGGTACAGCGGCACCCCTCCACTTT	CASSGTAAPLHF
few	TRBV6-2/TRBV6-3	TRBJ1-6	NA	TGTGCCACCCAGGGGTGGAATTCACCCCTCCACTTT	CATQGWNSPLHF
NA	TRBV28	TRBJ1-5	NA	TGTGCCAGCAGCACCGTAAGACGGATCAATCAGCCCCAGCATTTT	CASSTVRRINQPQHF
few	TRBV14	TRBJ2-3	NA	TGTGCCAGCAGCCAAGCCTTCTACCGCACAGATACGCAGTATTTT	CASSQAFYRTDTQYF
NA	TRBV14	TRBJ1-4	TRBD1	TGTGCCAGCAGCCAAGCGGGGACAGAGGATGAAAAACTGTTTTTT	CASSQAGTEDEKLFF
few	TRBV4-3	TRBJ1-1	TRBD1	TGCGCCAGCAGCCAGGGATTCACAGGGGACACTGAAGCTTTCTTT	CASSQGFTGDTEAFF
NA	TRBV7-9	TRBJ2-3	TRBD2	TGTGCCAGCAGCACCCTGACTAGCGGGGGGATAGAGTATTTT	CASSTLTSGGIEYF
few	TRBV28	TRBJ2-1	NA	TGTGCCAGCAGTTTTAGAGGCGGCCTTAACAATGAGCAGTTCTTC	CASSFRGGLNNEQFF
NA	TRBV20-1	TRBJ2-1	TRBD2	TGCAGTGCTAGAGAAGGTAGCGGGGGGTTAGAGCAGTTCTTC	CSAREGSGGLEQFF
NA	TRBV27	TRBJ2-2	NA	TGTGCCAGCAGCCGCATGAGGATGGGGGTCGGCACCGGGGAGCTGTTTTTT	CASSRMRMGVGTGELFF
NA	TRBV5-1	TRBJ2-2	TRBD2	TGTGCCAGCATCTCTGGACTAGCGGGAGCTAACGGGGAGCTGTTTTTT	CASISGLAGANGELFF